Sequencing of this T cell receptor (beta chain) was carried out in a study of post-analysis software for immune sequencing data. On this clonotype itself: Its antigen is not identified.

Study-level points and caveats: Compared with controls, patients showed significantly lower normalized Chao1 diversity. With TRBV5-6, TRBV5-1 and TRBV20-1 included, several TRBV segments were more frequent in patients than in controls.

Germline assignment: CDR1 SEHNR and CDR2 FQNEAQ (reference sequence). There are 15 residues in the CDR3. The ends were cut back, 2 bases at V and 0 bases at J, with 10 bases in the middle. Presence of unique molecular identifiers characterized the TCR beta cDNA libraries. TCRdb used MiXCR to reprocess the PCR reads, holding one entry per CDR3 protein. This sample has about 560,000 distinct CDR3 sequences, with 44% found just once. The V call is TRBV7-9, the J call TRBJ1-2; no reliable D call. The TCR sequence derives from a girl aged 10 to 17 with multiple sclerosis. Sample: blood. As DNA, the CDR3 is TGTGCCAGCAGCTTATCTTCAGGTTCTAACTATGGCTACACCTTC. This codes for CASSLSSGSNYGYTF.